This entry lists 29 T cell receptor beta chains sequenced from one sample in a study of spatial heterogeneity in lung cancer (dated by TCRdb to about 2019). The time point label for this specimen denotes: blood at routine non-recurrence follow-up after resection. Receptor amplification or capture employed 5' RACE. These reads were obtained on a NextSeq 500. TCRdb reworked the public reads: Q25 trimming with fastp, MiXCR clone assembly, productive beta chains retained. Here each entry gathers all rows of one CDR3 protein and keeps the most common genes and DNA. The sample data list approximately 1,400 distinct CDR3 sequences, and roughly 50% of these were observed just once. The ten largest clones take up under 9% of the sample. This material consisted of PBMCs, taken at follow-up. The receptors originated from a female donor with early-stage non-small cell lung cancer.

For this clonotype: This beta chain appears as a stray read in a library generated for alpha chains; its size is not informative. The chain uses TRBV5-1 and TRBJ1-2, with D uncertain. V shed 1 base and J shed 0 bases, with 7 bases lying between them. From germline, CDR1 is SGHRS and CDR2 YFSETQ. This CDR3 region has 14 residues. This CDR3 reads CASSLLGANYGYTF. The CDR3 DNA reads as TGCGCCAGCAGCTTGTTAGGAGCTAACTATGGCTACACCTTC.

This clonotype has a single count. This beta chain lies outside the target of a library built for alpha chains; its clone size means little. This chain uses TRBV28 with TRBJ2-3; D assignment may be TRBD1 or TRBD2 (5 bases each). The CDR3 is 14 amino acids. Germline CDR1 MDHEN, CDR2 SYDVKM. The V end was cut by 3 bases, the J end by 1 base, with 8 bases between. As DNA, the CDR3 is TGTGCCAGCAGTTTGGGGGACGGCACAGATACGCAGTATTTT. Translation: CASSLGDGTDTQYF.

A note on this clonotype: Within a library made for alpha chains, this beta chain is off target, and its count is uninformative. The CDR3 sequence is CSSGGRQTEAFF. The CDR3 nucleotides are TGCAGCAGTGGGGGCCGGCAAACTGAAGCTTTCTTT. J is TRBJ1-1 and V is TRBV29-1; D is perhaps TRBD1 (6 bases). Trimming cost V 8 bases and J 5 bases, with 15 bases left between them. This CDR3 comprises 12 residues. The germline V gene encodes CDR1 SQVTM and CDR2 ANQGSEA.

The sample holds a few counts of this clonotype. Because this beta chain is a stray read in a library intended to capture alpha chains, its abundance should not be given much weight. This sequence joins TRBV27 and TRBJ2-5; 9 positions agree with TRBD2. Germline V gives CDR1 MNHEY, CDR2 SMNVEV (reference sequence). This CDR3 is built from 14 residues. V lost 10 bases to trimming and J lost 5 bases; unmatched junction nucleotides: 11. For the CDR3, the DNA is TGTGCCACCCGCGGGGGGGACCTCGGGGAGACCCAGTACTTC. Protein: CATRGGDLGETQYF.

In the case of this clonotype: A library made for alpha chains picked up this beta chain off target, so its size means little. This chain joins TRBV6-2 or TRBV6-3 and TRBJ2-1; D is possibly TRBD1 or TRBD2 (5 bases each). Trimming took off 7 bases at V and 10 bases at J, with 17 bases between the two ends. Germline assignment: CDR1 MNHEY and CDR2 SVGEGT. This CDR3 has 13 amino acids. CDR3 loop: CASTAAAEGEQFF. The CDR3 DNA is TGTGCCAGCACTGCGGCGGCCGAGGGGGAGCAGTTCTTC.

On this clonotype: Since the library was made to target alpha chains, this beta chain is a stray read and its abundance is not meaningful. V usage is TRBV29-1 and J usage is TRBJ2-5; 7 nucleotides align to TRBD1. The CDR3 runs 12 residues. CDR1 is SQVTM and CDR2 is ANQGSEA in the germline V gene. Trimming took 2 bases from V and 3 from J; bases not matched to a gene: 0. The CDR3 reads CSVETGEETQYF. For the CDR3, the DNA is TGCAGCGTTGAAACAGGGGAAGAGACCCAGTACTTC. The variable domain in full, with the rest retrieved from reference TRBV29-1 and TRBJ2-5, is SAVISQKPSRDICQRGTSLTIQCQVDSQVTMMFWYRQQPGQSLTLIATANQGSEATYESGFVIDKFPISRPNLTFSTLTVSNMSPEDSSIYLCSVETGEETQYFGPGTRLLVL.

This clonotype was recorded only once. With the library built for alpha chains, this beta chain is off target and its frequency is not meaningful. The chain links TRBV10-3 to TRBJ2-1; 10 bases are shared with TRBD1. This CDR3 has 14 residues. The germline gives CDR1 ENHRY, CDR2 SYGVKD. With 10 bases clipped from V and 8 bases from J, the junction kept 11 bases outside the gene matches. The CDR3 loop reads CATTGQGRVDEQFF. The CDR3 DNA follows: TGTGCCACCACGGGACAGGGGCGAGTCGATGAGCAGTTCTTC.

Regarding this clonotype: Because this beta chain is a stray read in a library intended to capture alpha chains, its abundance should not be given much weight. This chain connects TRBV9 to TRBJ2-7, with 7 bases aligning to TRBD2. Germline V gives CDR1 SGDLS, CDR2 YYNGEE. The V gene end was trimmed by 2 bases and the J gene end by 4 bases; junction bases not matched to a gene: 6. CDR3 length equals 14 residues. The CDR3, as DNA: TGTGCCAGCAGCGTCCGGGACTACGATTACGAGCAGTACTTC. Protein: CASSVRDYDYEQYF.

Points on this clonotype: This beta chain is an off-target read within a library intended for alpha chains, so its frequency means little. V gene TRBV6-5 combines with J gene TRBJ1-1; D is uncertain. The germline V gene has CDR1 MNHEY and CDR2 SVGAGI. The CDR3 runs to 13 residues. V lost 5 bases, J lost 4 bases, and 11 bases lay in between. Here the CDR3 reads CASSMQAGTEAFF. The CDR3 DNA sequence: TGTGCCAGCAGTATGCAGGCGGGCACTGAAGCTTTCTTT.

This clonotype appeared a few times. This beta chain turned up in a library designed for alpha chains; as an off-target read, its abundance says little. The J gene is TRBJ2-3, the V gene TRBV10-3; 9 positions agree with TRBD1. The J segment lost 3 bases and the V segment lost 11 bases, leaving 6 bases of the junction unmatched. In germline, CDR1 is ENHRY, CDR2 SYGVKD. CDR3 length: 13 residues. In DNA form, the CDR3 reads TGTGCCCTCGGGACAGGGACGACAGATACGCAGTATTTT. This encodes CALGTGTTDTQYF.

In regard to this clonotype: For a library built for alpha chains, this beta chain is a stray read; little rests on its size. Written as DNA, the CDR3 is TGTGCCAGCATCCCGCAGACCGGTGGGGAGCAGTTCTTC. Its translation is CASIPQTGGEQFF. The V call is TRBV12-3 or TRBV12-4, the J call TRBJ2-1, with D uncertain. V lost 7 bases, J lost 10 bases, and 17 bases lay in between. The CDR3 is 13 residues long.

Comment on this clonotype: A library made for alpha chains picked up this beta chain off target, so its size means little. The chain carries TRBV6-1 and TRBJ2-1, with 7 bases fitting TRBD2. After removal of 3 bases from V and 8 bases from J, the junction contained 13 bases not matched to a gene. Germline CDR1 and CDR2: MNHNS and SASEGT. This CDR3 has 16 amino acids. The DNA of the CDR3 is TGTGCCAGCAGTGACCTTACAGGCGGGAGCTCATATGAGCAGTTCTTC. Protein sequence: CASSDLTGGSSYEQFF.

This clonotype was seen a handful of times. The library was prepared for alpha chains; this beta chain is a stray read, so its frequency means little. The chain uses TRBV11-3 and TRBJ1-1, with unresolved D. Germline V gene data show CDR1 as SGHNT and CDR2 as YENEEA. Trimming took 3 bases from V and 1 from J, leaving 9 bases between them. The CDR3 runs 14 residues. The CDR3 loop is CASSFLHTNTEAFF. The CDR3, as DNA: TGTGCCAGCAGCTTCTTGCATACGAACACTGAAGCTTTCTTT.

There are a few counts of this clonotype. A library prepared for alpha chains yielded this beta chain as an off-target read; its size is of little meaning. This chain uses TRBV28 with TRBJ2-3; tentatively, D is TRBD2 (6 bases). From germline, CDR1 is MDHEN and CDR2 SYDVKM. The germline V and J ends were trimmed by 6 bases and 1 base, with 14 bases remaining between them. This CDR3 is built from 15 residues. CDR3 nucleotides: TGTGCCAGCAGGACACGTCCGGGGGGCACAGATACGCAGTATTTT. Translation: CASRTRPGGTDTQYF. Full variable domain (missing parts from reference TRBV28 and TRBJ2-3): DVKVTQSSRYLVKRTGEKVFLECVQDMDHENMFWYRQDPGLGLRLIYFSYDVKMKEKGDIPEGYSVSREKKERFSLILESASTNQTSMYLCASRTRPGGTDTQYFGPGTRLTVL.

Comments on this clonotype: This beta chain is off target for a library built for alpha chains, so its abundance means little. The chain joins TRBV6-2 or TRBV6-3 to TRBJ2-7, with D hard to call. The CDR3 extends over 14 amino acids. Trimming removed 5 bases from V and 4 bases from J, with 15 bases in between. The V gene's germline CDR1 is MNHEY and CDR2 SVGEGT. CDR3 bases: TGTGCCAGCAGTCCCCGGCCAATCTCATACGAGCAGTACTTC. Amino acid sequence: CASSPRPISYEQYF.

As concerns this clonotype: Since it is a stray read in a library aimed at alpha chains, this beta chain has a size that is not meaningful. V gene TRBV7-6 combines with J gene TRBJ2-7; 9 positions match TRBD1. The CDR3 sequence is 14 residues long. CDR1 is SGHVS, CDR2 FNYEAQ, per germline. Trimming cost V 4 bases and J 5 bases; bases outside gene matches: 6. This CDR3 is CASSSGQGRDEQYF. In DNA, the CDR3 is TGTGCCAGCAGCTCGGGACAGGGAAGGGACGAGCAGTACTTC.

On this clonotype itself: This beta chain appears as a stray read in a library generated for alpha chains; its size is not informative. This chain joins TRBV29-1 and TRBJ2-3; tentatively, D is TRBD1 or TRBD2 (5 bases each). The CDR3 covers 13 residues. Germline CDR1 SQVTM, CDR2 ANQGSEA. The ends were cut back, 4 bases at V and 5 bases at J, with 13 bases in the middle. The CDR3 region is CSVGWEQGDTQYF. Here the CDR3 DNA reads TGCAGCGTTGGATGGGAGCAGGGAGATACGCAGTATTTT.

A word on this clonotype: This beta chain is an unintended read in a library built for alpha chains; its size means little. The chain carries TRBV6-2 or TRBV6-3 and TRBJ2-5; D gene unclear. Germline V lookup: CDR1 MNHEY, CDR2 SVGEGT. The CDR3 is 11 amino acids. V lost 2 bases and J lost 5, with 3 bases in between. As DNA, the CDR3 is TGTGCCAGCAGTTACGGTGAGACCCAGTACTTC. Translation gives CASSYGETQYF.

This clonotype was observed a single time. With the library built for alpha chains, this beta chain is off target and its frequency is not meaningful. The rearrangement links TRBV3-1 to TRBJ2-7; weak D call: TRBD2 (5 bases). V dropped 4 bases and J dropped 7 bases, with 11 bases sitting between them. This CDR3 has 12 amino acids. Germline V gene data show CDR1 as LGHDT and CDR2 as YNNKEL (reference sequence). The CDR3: CASSPFGIEQYF. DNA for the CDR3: TGTGCCAGCAGCCCCTTCGGGATAGAGCAGTACTTC.

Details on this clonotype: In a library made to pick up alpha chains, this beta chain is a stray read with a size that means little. The CDR3 sequence: CSVRAGGRETQYF. The CDR3 bases are TGCAGCGTTAGGGCGGGGGGAAGAGAGACCCAGTACTTC. The genes are TRBV29-1 and TRBJ2-5; TRBD2 agrees at 8 bases. The CDR3 length is 13 residues. With V trimmed by 5 bases and J by 4 bases, 6 bases remained unmatched. From germline, CDR1 is SQVTM and CDR2 ANQGSEA. Drawing the rest from reference TRBV29-1 and TRBJ2-5, the complete variable domain is SAVISQKPSRDICQRGTSLTIQCQVDSQVTMMFWYRQQPGQSLTLIATANQGSEATYESGFVIDKFPISRPNLTFSTLTVSNMSPEDSSIYLCSVRAGGRETQYFGPGTRLLVL.

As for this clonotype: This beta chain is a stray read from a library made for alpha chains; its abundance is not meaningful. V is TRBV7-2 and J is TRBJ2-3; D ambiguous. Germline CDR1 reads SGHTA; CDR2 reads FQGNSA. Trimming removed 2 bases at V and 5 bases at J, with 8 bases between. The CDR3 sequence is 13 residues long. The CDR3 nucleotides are TGTGCCAGCAGCTTAAACCTTGTAGATACGCAGTATTTT. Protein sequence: CASSLNLVDTQYF.

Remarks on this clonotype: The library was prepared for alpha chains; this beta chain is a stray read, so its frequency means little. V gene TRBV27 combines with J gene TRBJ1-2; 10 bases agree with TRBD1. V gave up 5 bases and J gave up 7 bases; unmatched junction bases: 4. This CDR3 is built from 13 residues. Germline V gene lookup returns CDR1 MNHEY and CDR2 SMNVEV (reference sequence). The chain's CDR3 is CASSPGTGVGYTF. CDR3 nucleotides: TGTGCCAGCAGTCCCGGGACAGGGGTTGGCTACACCTTC.

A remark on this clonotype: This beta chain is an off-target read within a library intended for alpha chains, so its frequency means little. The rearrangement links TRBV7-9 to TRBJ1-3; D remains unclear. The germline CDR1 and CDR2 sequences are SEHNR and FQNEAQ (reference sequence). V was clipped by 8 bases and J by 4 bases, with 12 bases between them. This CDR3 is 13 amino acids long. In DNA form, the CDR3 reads TGTGCCAGCGCCGCAACCCCCGGAAACACCATATATTTT. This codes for CASAATPGNTIYF.

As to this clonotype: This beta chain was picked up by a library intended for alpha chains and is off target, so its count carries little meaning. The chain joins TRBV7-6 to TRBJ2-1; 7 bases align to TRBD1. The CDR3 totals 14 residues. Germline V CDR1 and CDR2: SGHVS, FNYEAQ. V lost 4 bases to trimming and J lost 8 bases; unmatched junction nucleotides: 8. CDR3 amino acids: CASSWGQRWDEQFF. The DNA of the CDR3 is TGTGCCAGCAGCTGGGGACAGAGATGGGATGAGCAGTTCTTC.

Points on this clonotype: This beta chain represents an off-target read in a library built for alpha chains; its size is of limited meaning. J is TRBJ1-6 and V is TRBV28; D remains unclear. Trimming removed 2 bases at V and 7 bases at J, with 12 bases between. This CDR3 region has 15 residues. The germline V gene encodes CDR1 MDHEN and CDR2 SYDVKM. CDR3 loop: CASSLTTNGNSPLHF. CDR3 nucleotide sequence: TGTGCCAGCAGTTTAACTACTAACGGAAATTCACCCCTCCACTTT.

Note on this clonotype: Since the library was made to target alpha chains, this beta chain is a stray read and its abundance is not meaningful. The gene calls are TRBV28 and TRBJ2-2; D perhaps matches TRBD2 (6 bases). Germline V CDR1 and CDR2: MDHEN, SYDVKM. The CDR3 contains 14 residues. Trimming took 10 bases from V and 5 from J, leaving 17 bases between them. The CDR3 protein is CATRDSLGTGELFF. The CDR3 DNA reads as TGTGCCACCCGGGACTCTCTGGGAACCGGGGAGCTGTTTTTT. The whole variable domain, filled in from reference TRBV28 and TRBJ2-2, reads DVKVTQSSRYLVKRTGEKVFLECVQDMDHENMFWYRQDPGLGLRLIYFSYDVKMKEKGDIPEGYSVSREKKERFSLILESASTNQTSMYLCATRDSLGTGELFFGEGSRLTVL.

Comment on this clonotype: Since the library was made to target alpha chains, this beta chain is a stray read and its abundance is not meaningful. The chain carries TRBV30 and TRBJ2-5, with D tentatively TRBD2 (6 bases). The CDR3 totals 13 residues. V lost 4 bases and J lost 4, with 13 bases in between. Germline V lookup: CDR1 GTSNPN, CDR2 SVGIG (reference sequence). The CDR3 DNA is TGTGCCTGGATGGCGGGGCTTGGAGAGACCCAGTACTTC. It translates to CAWMAGLGETQYF.

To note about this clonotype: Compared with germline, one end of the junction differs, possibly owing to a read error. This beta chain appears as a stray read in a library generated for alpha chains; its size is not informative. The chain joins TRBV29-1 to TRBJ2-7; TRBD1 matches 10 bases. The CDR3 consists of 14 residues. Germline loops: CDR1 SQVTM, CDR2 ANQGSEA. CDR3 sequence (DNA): TGCAGCGTAGAAGACTCGGGACAGGGGTACGAGCAGTACTTC. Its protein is CSVEDSGQGYEQYF.

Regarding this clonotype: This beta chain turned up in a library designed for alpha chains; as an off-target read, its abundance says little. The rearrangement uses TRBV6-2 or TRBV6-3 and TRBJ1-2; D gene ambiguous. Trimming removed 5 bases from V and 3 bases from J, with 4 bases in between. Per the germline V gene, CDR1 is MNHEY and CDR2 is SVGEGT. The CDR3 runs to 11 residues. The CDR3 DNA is TGTGCCAGCAGTCAGGACTATGGCTACACCTTC. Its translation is CASSQDYGYTF.